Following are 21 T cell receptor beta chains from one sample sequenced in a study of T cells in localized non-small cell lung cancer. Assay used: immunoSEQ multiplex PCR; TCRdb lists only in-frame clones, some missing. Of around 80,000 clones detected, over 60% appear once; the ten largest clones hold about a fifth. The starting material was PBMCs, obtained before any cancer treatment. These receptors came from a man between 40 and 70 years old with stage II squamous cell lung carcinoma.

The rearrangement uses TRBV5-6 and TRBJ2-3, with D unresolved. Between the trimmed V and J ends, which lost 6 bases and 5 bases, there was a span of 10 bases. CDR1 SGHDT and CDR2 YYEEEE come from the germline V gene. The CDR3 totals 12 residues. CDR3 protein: CASNGMRDTQYF. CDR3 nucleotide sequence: TGTGCCAGCAACGGTATGCGAGATACGCAGTATTTT.

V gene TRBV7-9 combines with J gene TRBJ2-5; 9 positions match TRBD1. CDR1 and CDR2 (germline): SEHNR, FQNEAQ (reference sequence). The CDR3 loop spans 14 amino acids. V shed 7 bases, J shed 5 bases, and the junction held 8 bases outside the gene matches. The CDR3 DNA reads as TGTGCCAGCAAACAGGGGGCTTCGGGGGAGACCCAGTACTTC. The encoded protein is CASKQGASGETQYF.

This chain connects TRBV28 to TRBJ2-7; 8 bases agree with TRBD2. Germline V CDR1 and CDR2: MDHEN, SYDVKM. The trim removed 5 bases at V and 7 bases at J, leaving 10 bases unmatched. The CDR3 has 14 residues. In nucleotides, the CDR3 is TGTGCCAGCAGTGCCCGACGGGGGGGTGGAGAGCAGTACTTC. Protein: CASSARRGGGEQYF.

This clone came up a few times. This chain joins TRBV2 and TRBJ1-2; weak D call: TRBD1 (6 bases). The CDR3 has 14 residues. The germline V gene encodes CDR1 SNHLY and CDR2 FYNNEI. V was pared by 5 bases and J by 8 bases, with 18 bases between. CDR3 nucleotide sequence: TGTGCCAGCAGTTTGGGTGGCGGGGGCCGAGGCTACACCTTC. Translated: CASSLGGGGRGYTF.

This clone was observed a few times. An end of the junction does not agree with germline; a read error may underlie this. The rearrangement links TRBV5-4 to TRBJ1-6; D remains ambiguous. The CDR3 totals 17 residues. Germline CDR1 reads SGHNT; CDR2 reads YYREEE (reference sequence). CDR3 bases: TGCGCCAGCAGCCAAGATATTGGGGAATGGGGTAATTCACCCCTCCACTTT. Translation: CASSQDIGEWGNSPLHF.

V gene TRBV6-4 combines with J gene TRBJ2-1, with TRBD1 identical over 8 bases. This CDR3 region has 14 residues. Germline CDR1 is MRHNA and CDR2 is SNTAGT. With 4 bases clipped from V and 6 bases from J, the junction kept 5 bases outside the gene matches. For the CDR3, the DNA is TGTGCCAGCAGTGTTTCCGGGACAGGCAATGAGCAGTTCTTC. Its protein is CASSVSGTGNEQFF.

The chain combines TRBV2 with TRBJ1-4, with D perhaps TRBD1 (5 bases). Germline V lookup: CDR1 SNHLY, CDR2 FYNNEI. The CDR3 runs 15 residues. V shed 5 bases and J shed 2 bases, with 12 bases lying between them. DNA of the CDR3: TGTGCCAGCAGTATCGGCGCAGGGACTAATGAAAAACTGTTTTTT. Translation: CASSIGAGTNEKLFF.

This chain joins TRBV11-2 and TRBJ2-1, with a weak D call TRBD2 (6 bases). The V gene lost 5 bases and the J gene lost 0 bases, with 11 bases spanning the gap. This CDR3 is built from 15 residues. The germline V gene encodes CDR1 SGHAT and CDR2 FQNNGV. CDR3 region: CASSEGLTSYNEQFF. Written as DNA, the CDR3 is TGTGCCAGCAGCGAGGGACTTACCTCCTACAATGAGCAGTTCTTC. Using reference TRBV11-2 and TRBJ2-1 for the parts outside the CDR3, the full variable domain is EAGVAQSPRYKIIEKRQSVAFWCNPISGHATLYWYQQILGQGPKLLIQFQNNGVVDDSQLPKDRFSAERLKGVDSTLKIQPAKLEDSAVYLCASSEGLTSYNEQFFGPGTRLTVL.

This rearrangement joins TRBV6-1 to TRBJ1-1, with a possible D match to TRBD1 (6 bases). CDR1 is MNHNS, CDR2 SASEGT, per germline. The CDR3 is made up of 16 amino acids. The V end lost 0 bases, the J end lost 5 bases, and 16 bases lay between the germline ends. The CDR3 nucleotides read TGTGCCAGCAGTGAAGCGGGGGGCTCGGAAGGAACTGAAGCTTTCTTT. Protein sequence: CASSEAGGSEGTEAFF.

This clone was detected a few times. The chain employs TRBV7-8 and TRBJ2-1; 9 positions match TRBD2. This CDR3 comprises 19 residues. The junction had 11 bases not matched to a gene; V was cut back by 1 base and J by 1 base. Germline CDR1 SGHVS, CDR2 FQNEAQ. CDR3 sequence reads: CASSLDWAGGRKSYNEQFF. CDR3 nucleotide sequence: TGTGCCAGCAGCTTAGATTGGGCGGGGGGGCGAAAATCCTACAATGAGCAGTTCTTC.

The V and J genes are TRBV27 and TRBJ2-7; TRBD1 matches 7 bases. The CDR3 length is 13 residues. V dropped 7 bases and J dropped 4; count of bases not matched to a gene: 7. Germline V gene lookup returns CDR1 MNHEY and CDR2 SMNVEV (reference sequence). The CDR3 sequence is CASKGADGYEQYF. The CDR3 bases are TGTGCCAGCAAGGGGGCAGACGGATACGAGCAGTACTTC.

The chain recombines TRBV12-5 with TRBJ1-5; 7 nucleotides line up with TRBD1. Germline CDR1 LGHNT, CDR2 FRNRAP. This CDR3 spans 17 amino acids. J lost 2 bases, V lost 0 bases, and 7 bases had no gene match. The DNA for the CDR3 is TGTGCTAGTGGTTTGGTACGCTTCAGGGGGGGCAATCAGCCCCAGCATTTT. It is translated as CASGLVRFRGGNQPQHF. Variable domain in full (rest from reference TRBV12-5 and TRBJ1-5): DARVTQTPRHKVTEMGQEVTMRCQPILGHNTVFWYRQTMMQGLELLAYFRNRAPLDDSGMPKDRFSAEMPDATLATLKIQPSEPRDSAVYFCASGLVRFRGGNQPQHFGDGTRLSIL.

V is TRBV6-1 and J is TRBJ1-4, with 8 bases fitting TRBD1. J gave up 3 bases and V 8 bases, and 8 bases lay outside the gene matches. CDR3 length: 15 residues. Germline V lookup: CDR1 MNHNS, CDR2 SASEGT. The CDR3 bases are TGTGCCAGCCGCGTGCAGGGGGCAGCTAATGAAAAACTGTTTTTT. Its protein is CASRVQGAANEKLFF.

The CDR3, as DNA: TGCGCCAGCAGCCCCCTAGCGGGAGCAGGGGATAAGCAGTTCTTC. It translates to CASSPLAGAGDKQFF. The chain links TRBV4-1 to TRBJ2-1, with TRBD2 matching 10 bases. CDR1 is MGHRA, CDR2 YSYEKL, per germline. Losses at the gene ends were 4 bases for V and 11 bases for J; bases not matched to a gene: 11. CDR3 length equals 15 residues.

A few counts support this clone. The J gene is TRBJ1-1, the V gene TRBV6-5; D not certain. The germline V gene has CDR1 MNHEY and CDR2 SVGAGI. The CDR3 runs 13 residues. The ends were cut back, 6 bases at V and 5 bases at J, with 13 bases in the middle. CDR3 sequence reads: CASRRTRGTEAFF. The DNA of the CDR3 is TGTGCCAGCAGGCGGACTCGAGGGACTGAAGCTTTCTTT.

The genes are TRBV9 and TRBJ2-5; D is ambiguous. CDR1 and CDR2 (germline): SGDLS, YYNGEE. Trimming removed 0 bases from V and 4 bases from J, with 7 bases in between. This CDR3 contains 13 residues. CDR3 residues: CASSVGAGETQYF. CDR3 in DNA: TGTGCCAGCAGCGTAGGGGCCGGAGAGACCCAGTACTTC.

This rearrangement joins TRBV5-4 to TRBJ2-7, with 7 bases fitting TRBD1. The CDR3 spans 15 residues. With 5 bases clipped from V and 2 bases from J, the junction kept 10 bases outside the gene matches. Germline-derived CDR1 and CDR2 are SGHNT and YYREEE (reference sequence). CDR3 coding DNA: TGTGCCAGCAGTCCCGGCGGACAGGCAACCTACGAGCAGTACTTC. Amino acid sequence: CASSPGGQATYEQYF.

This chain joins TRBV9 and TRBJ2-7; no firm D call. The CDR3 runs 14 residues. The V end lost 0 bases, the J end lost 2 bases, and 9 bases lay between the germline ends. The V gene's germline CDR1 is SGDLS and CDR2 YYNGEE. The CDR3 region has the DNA TGTGCCAGCAGCGTAGATGGCGGTACCTACGAGCAGTACTTC. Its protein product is CASSVDGGTYEQYF.

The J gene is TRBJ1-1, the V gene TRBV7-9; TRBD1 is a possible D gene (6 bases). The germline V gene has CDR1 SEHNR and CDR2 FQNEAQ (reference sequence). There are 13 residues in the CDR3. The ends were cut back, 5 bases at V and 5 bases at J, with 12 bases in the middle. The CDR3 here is CASSNRQVTEAFF. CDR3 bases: TGTGCCAGCAGCAACCGACAGGTTACTGAAGCTTTCTTT.

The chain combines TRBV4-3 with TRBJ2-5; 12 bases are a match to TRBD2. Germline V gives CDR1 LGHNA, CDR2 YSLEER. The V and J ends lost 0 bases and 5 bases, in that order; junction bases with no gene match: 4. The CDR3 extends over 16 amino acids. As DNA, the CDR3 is TGCGCCAGCAGCCAAGATCTAGCGGGGGGGAGGGAGACCCAGTACTTC. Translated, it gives CASSQDLAGGRETQYF.

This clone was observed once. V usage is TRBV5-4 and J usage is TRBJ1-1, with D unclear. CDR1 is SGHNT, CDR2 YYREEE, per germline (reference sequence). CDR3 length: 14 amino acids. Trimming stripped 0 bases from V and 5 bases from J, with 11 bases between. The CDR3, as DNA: TGTGCCAGCAGCTTGGCAGGCTCGAAGACTGAAGCTTTCTTT. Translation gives CASSLAGSKTEAFF.